The clone carrying this T cell receptor (beta chain) has at least ten counts. Profiling that covered TCR beta VDJ and CDR3 relied on genomic DNA as its template. In TCRdb, the reads were re-called with MiXCR into one record per CDR3 protein. The repertoire holds hundreds of thousands of distinct CDR3 sequences, with under 80% as singletons. This entry is derived from a study of CD8+CD57+ T cells in acquired aplastic anemia. Sequencing was carried out using sorted CD4+, CD8+, or CD8+CD57+ T cells (not recorded which) from PBMCs. The sequence was collected from a human donor in good health, serving as a control.

CDR3 DNA: TGCAGCGCCGGGCCGCAGGGAGCCTCCTACAATGAGCAGTTCTTC. Translation: CSAGPQGASYNEQFF. The chain recombines TRBV29-1 with TRBJ2-1; D is perhaps TRBD1 or TRBD2 (5 bases each). Per germline, CDR1 SQVTM and CDR2 ANQGSEA. This CDR3 has 15 residues. Deletions cut 7 bases from V and 0 bases from J, with 16 bases between.